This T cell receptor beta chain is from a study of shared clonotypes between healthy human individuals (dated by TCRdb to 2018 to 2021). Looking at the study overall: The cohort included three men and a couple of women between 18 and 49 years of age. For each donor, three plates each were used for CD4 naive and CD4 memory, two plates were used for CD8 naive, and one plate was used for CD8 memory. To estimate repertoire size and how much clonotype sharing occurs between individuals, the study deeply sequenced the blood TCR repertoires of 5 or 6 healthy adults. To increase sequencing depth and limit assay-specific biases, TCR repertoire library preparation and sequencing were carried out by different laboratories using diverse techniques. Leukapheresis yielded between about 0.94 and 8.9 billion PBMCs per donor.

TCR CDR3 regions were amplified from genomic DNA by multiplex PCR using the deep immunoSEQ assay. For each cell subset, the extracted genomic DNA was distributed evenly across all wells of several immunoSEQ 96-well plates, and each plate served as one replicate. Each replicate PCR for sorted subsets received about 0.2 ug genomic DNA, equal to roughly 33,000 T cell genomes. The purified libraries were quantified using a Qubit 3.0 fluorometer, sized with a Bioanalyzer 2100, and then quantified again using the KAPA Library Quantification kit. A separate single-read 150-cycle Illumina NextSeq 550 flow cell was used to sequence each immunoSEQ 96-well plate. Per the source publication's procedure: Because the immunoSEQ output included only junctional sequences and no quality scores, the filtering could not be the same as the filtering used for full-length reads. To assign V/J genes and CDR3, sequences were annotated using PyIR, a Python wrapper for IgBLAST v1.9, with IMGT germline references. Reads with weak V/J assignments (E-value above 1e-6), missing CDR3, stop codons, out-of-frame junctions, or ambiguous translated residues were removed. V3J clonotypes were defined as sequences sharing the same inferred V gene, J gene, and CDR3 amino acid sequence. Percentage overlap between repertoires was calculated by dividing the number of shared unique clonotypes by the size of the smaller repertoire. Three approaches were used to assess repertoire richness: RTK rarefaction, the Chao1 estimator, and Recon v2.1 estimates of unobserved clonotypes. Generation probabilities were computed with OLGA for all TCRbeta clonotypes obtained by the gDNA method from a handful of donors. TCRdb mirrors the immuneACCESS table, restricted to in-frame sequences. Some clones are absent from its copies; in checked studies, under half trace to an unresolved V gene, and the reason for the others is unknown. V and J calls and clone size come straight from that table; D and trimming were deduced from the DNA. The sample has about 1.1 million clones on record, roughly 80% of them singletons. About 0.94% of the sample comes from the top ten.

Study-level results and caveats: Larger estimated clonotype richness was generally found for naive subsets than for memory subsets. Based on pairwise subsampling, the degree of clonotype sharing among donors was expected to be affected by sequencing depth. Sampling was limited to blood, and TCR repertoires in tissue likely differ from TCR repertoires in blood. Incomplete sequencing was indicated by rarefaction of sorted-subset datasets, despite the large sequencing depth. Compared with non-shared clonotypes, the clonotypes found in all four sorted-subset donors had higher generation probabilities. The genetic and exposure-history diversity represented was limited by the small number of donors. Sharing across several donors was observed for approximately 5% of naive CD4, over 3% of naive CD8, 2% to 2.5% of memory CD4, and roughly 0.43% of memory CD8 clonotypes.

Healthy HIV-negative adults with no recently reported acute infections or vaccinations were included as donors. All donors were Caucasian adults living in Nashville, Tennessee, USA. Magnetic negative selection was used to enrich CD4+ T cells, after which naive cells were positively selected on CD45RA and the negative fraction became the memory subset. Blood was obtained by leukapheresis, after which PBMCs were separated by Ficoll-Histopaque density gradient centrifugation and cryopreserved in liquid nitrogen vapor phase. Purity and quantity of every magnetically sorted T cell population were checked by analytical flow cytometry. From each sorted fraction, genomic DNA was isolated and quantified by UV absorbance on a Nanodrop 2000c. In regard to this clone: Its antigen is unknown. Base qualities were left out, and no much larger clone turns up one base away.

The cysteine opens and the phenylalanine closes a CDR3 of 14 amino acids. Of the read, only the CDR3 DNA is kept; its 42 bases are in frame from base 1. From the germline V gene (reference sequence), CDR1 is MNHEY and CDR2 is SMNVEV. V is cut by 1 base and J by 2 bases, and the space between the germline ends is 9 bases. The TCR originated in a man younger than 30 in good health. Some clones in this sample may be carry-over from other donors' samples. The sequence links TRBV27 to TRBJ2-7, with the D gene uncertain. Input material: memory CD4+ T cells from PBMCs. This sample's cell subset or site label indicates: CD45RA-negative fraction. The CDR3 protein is CASSLFSGPYEQYF. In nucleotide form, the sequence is TGTGCCAGCAGTTTATTTTCGGGCCCCTACGAGCAGTACTTC.